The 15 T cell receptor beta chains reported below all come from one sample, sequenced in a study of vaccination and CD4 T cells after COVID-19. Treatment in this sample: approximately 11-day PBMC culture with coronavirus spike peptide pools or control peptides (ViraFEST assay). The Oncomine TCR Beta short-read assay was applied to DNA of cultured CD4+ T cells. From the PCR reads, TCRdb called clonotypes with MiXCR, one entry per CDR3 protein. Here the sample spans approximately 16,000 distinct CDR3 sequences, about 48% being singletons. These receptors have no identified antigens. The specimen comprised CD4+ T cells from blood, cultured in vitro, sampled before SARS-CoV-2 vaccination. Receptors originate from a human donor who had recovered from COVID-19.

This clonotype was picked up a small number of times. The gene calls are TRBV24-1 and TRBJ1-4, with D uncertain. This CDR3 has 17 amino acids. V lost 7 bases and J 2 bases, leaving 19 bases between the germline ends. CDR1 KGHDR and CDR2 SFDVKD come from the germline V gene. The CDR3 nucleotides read TGTGCCACCAGCCAACATAGCGTCGGGCCTACTAATGAAAAACTGTTTTTT. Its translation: CATSQHSVGPTNEKLFF.

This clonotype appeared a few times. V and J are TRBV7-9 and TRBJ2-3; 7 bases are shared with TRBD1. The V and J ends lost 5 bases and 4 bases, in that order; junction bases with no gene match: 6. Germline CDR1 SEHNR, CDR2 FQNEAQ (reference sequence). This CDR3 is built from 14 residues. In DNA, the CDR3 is TGTGCCAGCAGCCCTCGGACAGGTTCAGATACGCAGTATTTT. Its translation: CASSPRTGSDTQYF. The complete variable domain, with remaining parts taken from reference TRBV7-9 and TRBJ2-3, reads DTGVSQNPRHKITKRGQNVTFRCDPISEHNRLYWYRQTLGQGPEFLTYFQNEAQLEKSRLLSDRFSAERPKGSFSTLEIQRTEQGDSAMYLCASSPRTGSDTQYFGPGTRLTVL.

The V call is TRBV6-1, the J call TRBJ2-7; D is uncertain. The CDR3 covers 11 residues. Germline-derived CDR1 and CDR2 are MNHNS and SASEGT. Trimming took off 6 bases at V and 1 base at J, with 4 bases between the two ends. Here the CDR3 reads CASRNSYEQYF. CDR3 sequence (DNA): TGTGCCAGCAGAAATTCCTACGAGCAGTACTTC.

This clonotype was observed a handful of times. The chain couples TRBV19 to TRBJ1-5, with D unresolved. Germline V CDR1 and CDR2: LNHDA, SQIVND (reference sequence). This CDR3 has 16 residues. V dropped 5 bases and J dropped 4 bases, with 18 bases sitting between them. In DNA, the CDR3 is TGTGCCAGTAGTCCCTCCGCCCCGGGAGGTAATCAGCCCCAGCATTTT. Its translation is CASSPSAPGGNQPQHF.

The CDR3 region is CASSLGPPEKLFF. The CDR3 DNA reads as TGTGCCAGCAGCTTAGGACCGCCTGAAAAACTGTTTTTT. The gene calls are TRBV7-2 and TRBJ1-4; D remains unclear. Germline CDR1 is SGHTA and CDR2 is FQGNSA. CDR3 size: 13 residues. V lost 1 base to trimming and J lost 7 bases, with 7 bases between them.

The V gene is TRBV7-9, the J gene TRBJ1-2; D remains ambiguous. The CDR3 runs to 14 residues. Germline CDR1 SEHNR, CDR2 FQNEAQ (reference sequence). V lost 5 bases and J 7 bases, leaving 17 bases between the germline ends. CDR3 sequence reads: CASSPSSITSGYTF. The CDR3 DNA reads TGTGCCAGCAGCCCCAGCTCGATTACCAGTGGCTACACCTTC.

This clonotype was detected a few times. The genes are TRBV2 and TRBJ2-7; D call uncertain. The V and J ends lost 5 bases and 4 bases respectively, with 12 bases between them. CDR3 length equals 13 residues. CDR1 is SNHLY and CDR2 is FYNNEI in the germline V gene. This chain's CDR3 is CASSPETLYEQYF. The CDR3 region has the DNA TGTGCCAGCAGTCCAGAGACTCTGTACGAGCAGTACTTC.

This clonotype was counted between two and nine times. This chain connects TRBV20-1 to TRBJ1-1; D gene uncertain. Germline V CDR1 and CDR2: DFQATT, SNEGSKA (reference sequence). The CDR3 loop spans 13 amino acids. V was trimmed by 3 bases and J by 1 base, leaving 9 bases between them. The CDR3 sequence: CSASRQTNTEAFF. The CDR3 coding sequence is TGCAGTGCTAGTCGTCAGACGAACACTGAAGCTTTCTTT.

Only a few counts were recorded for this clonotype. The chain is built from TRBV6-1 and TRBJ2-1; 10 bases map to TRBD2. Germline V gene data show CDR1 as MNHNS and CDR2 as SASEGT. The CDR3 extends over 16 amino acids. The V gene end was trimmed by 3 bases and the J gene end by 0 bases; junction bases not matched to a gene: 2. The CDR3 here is CASSERLAGSYNEQFF. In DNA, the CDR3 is TGTGCCAGCAGTGAGAGACTAGCGGGCTCCTACAATGAGCAGTTCTTC.

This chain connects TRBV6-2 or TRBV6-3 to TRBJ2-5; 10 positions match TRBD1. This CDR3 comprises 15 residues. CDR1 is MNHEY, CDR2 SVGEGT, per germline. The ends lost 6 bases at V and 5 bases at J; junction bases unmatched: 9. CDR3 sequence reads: CASSPDRGTWETQYF. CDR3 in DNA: TGTGCCAGCAGCCCGGACAGGGGGACTTGGGAGACCCAGTACTTC.

CDR3 residues: CASTSSHTGGYTF. The CDR3 nucleotides are TGTGCCTCCACCTCGTCGCATACGGGTGGCTACACCTTC. The V and J genes are TRBV6-2 or TRBV6-3 and TRBJ1-2; D remains ambiguous. V was shortened by 11 bases and J by 7 bases, with 20 bases between the two germline ends. The CDR3 sequence is 13 residues long. The germline V gene encodes CDR1 MNHEY and CDR2 SVGEGT.

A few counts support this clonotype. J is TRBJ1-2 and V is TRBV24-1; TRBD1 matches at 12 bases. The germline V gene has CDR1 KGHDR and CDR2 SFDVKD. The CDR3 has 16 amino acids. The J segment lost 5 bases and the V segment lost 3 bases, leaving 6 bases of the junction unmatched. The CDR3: CATSDPGTGGGYGYTF. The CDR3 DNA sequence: TGTGCCACCAGTGATCCAGGGACAGGGGGCGGGTATGGCTACACCTTC.

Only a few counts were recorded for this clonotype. As DNA, the CDR3 is TGCAGTGCTAGCGACAGCCAGAGGGGAGCTTTCTTT. Its protein is CSASDSQRGAFF. The rearrangement uses TRBV20-1 and TRBJ1-1, with D possibly TRBD1 on 5 matching bases. CDR1 DFQATT and CDR2 SNEGSKA come from the germline V gene (reference sequence). This CDR3 has 12 residues. V dropped 3 bases and J dropped 10 bases, with 15 bases sitting between them.

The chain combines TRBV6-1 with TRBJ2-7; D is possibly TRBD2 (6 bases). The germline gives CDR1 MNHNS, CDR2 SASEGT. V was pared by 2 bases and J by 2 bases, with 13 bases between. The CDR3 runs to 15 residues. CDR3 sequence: CASSELSGPAYEQYF. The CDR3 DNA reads TGTGCCAGCAGTGAACTGAGCGGGCCGGCCTACGAGCAGTACTTC.

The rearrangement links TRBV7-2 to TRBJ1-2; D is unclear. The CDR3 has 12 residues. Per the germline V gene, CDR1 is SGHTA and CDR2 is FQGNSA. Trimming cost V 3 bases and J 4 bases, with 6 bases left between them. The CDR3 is CASSFNSYGYTF. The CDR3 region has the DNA TGTGCCAGCAGCTTTAACAGCTATGGCTACACCTTC.